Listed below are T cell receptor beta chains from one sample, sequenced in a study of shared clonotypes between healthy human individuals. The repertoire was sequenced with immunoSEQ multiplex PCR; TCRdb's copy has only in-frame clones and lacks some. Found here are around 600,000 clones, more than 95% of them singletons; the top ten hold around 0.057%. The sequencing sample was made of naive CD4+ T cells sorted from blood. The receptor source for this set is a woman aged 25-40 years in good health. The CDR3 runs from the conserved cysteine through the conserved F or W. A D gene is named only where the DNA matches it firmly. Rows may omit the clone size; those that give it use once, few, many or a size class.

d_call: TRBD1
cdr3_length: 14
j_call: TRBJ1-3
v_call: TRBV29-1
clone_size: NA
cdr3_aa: CSVPDRSSGNTIYF
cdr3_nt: TGCAGCGTTCCGGACAGGAGCTCTGGAAACACCATATATTTT

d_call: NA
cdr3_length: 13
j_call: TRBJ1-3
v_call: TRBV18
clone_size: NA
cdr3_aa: CASSPSSGNTIYF
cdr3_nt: TGTGCCAGCTCACCGAGCTCTGGAAACACCATATATTTT

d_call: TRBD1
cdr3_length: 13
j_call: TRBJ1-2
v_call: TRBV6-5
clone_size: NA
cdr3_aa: CASSYEGAGGYTF
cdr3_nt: TGTGCCAGCAGTTACGAGGGGGCGGGTGGCTACACCTTC

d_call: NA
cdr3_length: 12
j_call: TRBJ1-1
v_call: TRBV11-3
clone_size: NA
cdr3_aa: CASSFMNTEAFF
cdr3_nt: TGTGCCAGCAGCTTCATGAACACTGAAGCTTTCTTT

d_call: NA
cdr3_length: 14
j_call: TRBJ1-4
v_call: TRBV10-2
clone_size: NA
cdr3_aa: CASSESGASEKLFF
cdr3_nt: TGCGCCAGCAGTGAATCAGGGGCAAGCGAAAAACTGTTTTTT

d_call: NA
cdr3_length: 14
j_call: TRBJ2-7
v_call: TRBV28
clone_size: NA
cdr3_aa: CASSLSQGSYEQYF
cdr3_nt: TGTGCCAGCAGTTTATCACAGGGCTCCTACGAGCAGTACTTC

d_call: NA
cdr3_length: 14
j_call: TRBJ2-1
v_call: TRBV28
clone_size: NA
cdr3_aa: CASSLGSSYNEQFF
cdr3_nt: TGTGCCAGCAGTTTAGGTAGCTCCTACAATGAGCAGTTCTTC

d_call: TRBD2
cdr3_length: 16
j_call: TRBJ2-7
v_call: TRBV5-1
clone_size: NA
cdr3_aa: CASSPGLAGNSYEQYF
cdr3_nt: TGCGCCAGCAGCCCGGGACTAGCGGGGAACTCCTACGAGCAGTACTTC

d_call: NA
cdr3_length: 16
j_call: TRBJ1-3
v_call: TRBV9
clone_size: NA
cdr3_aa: CASSVMSGNPGNTIYF
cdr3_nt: TGTGCCAGCAGCGTAATGTCCGGGAATCCTGGAAACACCATATATTTT

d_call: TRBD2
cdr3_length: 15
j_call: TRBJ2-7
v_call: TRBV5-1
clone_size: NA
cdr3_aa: CASSLNLAGVDEQYF
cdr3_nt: TGCGCCAGCAGCTTGAATCTAGCGGGAGTGGACGAGCAGTACTTC

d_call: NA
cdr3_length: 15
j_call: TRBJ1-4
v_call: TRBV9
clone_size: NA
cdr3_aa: CASSVTHAPNEKLFF
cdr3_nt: TGTGCCAGCAGCGTAACCCACGCACCTAATGAAAAACTGTTTTTT

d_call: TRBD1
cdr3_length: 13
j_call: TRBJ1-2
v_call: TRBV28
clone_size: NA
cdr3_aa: CASSSRQGGGYTF
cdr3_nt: TGTGCCAGCAGTTCAAGACAGGGTGGCGGCTACACCTTC

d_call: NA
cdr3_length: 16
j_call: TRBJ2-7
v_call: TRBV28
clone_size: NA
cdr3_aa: CAERSRVATEWYEQYF
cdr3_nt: TGTGCCGAGAGGTCCCGGGTGGCGACGGAGTGGTACGAGCAGTACTTC

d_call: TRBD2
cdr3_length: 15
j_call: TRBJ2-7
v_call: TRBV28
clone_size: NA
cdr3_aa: CASSKKTSGRSEQYF
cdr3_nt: TGTGCCAGCAGCAAAAAAACTAGCGGGAGGTCCGAGCAGTACTTC

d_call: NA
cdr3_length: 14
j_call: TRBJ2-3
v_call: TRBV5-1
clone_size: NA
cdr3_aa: CASSPPSGRDTQYF
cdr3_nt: TGCGCCAGCAGCCCACCTAGTGGGAGAGATACGCAGTATTTT

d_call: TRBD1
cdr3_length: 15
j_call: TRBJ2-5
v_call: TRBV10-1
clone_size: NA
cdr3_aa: CASSQSTGAQETQYF
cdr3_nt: TGCGCCAGCAGCCAGTCGACAGGGGCCCAAGAGACCCAGTACTTC

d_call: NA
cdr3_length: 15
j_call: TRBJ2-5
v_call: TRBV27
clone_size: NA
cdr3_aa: CASSPGHGMGETQYF
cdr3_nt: TGTGCCAGCAGTCCAGGGCACGGAATGGGAGAGACCCAGTACTTC

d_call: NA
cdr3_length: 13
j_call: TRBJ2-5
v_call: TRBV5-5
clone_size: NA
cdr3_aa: CASSLAVQETQYF
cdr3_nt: TGTGCCAGCAGCTTAGCAGTACAAGAGACCCAGTACTTC

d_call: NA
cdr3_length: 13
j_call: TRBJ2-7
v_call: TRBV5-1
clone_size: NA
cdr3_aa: CASSYGPAPEQYF
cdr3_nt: TGCGCCAGCAGCTACGGCCCGGCTCCTGAGCAGTACTTC

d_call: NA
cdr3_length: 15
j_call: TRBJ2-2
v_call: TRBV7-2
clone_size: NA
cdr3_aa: CASSNPGAHTGELFF
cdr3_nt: TGTGCCAGCAGCAACCCCGGGGCCCACACCGGGGAGCTGTTTTTT

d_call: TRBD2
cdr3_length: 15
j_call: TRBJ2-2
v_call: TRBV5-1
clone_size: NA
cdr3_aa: CASSYTSGSTGELFF
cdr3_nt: TGCGCCAGCAGCTATACTAGCGGGAGTACCGGGGAGCTGTTTTTT

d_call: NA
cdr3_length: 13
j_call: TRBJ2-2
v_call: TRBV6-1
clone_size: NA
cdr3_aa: CASSELYTGELFF
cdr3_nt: TGTGCCAGCAGTGAACTATACACCGGGGAGCTGTTTTTT

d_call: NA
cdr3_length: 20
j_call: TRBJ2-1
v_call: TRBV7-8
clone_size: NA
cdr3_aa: CASFIERAVRVLSSYNEQFF
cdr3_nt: TGTGCCAGCTTTATAGAGAGGGCGGTCCGGGTGCTTAGCTCCTACAATGAGCAGTTCTTC

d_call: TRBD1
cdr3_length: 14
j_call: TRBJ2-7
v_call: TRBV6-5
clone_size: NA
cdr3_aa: CASSRQGATYEQYF
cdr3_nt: TGTGCCAGCAGCCGACAGGGCGCAACCTACGAGCAGTACTTC

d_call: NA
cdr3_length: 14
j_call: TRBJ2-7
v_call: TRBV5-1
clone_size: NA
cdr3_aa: CASSHSGPGYEQYF
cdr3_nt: TGCGCCAGCAGCCATAGCGGACCCGGGTACGAGCAGTACTTC

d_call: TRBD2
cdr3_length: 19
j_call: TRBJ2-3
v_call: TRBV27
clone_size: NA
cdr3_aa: CASKPSWGTSRTSTDTQYF
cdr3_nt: TGTGCCAGCAAACCCTCTTGGGGGACTAGCAGAACTAGCACAGATACGCAGTATTTT

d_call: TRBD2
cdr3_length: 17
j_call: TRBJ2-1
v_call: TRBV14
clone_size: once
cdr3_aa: CASSQDLATSGYNEQFF
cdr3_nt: TGTGCCAGCAGCCAAGACCTAGCGACTAGCGGTTACAATGAGCAGTTCTTC

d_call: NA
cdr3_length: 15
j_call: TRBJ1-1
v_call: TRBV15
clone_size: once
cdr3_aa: CATSRDFRENTEAFF
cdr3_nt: TGTGCCACCAGCAGAGATTTCAGGGAGAACACTGAAGCTTTCTTT

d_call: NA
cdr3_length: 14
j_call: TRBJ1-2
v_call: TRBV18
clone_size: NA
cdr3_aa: CASSPGGLGYGYTF
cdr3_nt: TGTGCCAGCTCACCTGGGGGGCTCGGGTATGGCTACACCTTC

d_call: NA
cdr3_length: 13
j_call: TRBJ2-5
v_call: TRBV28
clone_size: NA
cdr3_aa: CASRTGNQETQYF
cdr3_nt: TGTGCCAGCAGGACAGGCAACCAAGAGACCCAGTACTTC

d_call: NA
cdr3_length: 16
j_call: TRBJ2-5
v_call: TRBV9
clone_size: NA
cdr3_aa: CASSVGTDNFQETQYF
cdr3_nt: TGTGCCAGCAGCGTTGGGACGGATAACTTCCAAGAGACCCAGTACTTC

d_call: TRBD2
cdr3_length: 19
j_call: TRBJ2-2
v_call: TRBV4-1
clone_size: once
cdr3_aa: CASSQDLQKLATNTGELFF
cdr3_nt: TGCGCCAGCAGCCAAGATTTGCAGAAACTAGCGACTAACACCGGGGAGCTGTTTTTT

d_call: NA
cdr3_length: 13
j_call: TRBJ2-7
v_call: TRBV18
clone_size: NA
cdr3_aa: CASSGGFSYEQYF
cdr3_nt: TGTGCCAGCTCTGGGGGGTTTTCCTACGAGCAGTACTTC

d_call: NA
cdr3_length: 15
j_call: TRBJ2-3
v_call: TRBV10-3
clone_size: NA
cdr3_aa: CATSTGGPGTDTQYF
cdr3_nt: TGTGCCACCTCTACCGGGGGGCCTGGCACAGATACGCAGTATTTT

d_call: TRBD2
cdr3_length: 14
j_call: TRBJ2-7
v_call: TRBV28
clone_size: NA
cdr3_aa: CASSFSGGPYEQYF
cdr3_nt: TGTGCCAGCAGTTTTTCGGGGGGTCCCTACGAGCAGTACTTC

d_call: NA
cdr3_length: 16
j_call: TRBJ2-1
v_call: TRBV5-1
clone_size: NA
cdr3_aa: CASSLARGKLAAEQFF
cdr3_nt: TGCGCCAGCAGCTTGGCAAGGGGGAAGTTGGCGGCTGAGCAGTTCTTC

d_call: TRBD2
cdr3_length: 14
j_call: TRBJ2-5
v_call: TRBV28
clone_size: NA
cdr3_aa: CASSATSGAETQYF
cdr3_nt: TGTGCCAGCAGCGCTACTAGCGGGGCGGAGACCCAGTACTTC

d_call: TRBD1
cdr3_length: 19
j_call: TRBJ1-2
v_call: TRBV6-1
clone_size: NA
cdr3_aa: CASSEGRGAFTTGNYGYTF
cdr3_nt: TGTGCCAGCAGTGAAGGGCGGGGTGCGTTCACGACAGGGAACTATGGCTACACCTTC

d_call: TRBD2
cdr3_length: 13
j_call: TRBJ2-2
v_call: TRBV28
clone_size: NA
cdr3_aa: CASMGLKAGELFF
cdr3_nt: TGTGCCAGCATGGGACTAAAAGCCGGGGAGCTGTTTTTT

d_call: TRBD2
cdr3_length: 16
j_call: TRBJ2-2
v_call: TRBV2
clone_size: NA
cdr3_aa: CASSERLAANTGELFF
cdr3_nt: TGTGCCAGCAGTGAGCGACTAGCGGCGAACACCGGGGAGCTGTTTTTT

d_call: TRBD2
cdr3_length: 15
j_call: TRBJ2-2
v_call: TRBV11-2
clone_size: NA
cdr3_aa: CASSRRTSGTGELFF
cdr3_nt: TGTGCCAGCAGCCGACGGACTAGCGGCACCGGGGAGCTGTTTTTT

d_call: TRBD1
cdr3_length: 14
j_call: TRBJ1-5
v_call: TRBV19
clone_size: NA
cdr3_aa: CASTRGPSNQPQHF
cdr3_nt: TGTGCCAGTACCAGGGGGCCTTCAAATCAGCCCCAGCATTTT

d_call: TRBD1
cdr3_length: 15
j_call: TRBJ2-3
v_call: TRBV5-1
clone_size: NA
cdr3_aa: CASRVIGTGVDTQYF
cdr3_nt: TGCGCCAGCAGAGTTATCGGGACAGGGGTAGATACGCAGTATTTT

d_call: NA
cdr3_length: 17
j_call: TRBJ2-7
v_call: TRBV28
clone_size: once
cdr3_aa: CASSISRGRAFSDEQYF
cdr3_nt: TGTGCCAGCAGCATTTCTAGGGGGAGGGCCTTCTCCGACGAGCAGTACTTC

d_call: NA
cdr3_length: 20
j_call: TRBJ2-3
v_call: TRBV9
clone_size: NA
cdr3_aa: CASSATYPLSPGEATDTQYF
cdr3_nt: TGTGCCAGCAGCGCCACCTATCCTCTGAGTCCGGGAGAAGCGACAGATACGCAGTATTTT

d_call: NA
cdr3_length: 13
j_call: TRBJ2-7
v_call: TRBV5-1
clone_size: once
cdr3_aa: CASCRGPCYEQYF
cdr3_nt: TGCGCCAGTTGTCGGGGACCTTGTTACGAGCAGTACTTC

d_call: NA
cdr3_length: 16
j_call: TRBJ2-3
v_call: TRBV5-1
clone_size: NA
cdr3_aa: CASSKERLVSTDTQYF
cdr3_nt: TGCGCCAGCAGCAAAGAAAGACTAGTGAGCACAGATACGCAGTATTTT

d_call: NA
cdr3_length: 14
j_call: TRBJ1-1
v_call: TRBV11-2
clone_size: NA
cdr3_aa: CASSPGPRGTEAFF
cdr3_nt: TGTGCCAGCAGCCCGGGGCCGAGAGGGACTGAAGCTTTCTTT

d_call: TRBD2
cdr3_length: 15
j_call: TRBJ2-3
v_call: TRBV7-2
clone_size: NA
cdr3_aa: CASSLVLLAGDTQYF
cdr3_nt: TGTGCCAGCAGCTTAGTCTTACTAGCGGGAGATACGCAGTATTTT

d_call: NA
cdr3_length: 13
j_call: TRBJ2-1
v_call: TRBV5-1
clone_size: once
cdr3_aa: CASRSAANNEQFF
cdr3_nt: TGCGCCAGCAGGTCAGCGGCGAACAATGAGCAGTTCTTC

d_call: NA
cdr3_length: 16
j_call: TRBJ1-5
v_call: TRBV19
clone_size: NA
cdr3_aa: CASSDQQSLGNQPQHF
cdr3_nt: TGTGCCAGTAGTGACCAACAGAGCTTAGGAAATCAGCCCCAGCATTTT

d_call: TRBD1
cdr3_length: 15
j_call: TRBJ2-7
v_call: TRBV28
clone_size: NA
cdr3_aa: CASLSSGTGNYEQYF
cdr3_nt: TGTGCCAGTCTATCCTCCGGGACAGGGAACTACGAGCAGTACTTC

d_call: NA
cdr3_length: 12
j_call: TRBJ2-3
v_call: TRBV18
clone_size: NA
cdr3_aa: CASSPRGDTQYF
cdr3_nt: TGTGCCAGCTCACCCAGGGGTGATACGCAGTATTTT

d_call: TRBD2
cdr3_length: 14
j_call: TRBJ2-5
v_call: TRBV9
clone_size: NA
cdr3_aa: CASSVSREFGTQYF
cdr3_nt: TGTGCCAGCAGCGTATCGCGGGAGTTCGGGACCCAGTACTTC

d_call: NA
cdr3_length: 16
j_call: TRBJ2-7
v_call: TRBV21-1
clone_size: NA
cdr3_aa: CASSKARLADTYEQYF
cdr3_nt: TGTGCCAGCAGCAAAGCCCGACTAGCGGATACCTACGAGCAGTACTTC

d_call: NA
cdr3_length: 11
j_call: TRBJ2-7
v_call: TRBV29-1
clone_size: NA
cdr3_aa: CSIEARSEQYF
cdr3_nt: TGCAGTATTGAGGCGCGGTCCGAGCAGTACTTC

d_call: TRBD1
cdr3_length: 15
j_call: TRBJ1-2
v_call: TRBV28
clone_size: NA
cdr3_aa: CASSRTGSLFSGYTF
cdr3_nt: TGTGCCAGCAGTCGGACAGGGAGTTTATTCTCTGGCTACACCTTC